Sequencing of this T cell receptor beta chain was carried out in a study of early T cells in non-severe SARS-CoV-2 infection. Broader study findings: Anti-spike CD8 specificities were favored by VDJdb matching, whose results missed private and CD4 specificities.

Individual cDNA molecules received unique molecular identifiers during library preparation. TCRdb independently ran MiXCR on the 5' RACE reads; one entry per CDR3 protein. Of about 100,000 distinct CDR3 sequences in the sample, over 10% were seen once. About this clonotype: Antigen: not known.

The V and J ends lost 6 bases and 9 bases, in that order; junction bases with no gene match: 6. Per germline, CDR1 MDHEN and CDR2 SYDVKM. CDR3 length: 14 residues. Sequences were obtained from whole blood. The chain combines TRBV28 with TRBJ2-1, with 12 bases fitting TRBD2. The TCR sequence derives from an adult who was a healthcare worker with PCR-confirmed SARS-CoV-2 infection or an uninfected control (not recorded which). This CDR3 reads CASRPSGGAFEQFF. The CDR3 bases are TGTGCCAGCAGGCCTAGCGGGGGGGCTTTTGAGCAGTTCTTC.